The TCR beta chain under discussion was sequenced for a study of T cell responses to AZD1222 COVID-19 vaccine. Study-wide context: It was second doses at about 4 or about 12 weeks that were pooled. Study-wide points: Compared with day 0, the breadth and depth of the Spike-specific TCR repertoire rose significantly after two doses of AZD1222. Donors, mostly white British, included more females; clonal diversity was possibly underestimated.

About this clone: The antigen remains undetermined.

Some clones are missing from TCRdb's copy, which holds only in-frame ones; the method was immunoSEQ multiplex PCR. The sample includes some 120,000 clones, about nine tenths of them seen just once. Trimming removed 4 bases from V and 1 base from J, with 7 bases in between. Germline V CDR1 and CDR2: DFQATT, SNEGSKA (reference sequence). CDR3 size: 13 residues. The chain uses TRBV20-1 and TRBJ2-2; possible D gene TRBD1, 5 bases. This receptor was taken from an adult in good health. The source was peripheral blood, collected on day 0 of AZD1222 vaccination. This CDR3 is CSATDRNTGELFF. CDR3 nucleotide sequence: TGCAGTGCTACTGACAGGAACACCGGGGAGCTGTTTTTT.